The 16 T cell receptor beta chains below all came from one sample that was sequenced in a study of T cells in Graves' hyperthyroidism and ophthalmopathy. TCR beta CDR3 region amplification was performed from RNA transcripts. The TCR CDR3 first-round RT-PCR relied on the HTBI primer set. Using its own MiXCR run on the multiplex PCR reads, TCRdb lists one record per CDR3 protein. The sample includes roughly 280,000 distinct CDR3 sequences, 22% of them seen just once. The sequenced sample consisted of blood. The source of these receptors is a man aged 25 to 40 with Graves' ophthalmopathy.

The chain carries TRBV28 and TRBJ1-6; D is unresolved. V was clipped by 0 bases and J by 0 bases, with 6 bases between them. Germline lookup yields CDR1 MDHEN and CDR2 SYDVKM. The CDR3 is made up of 16 amino acids. CDR3: CASSLWQSSYNSPLHF. CDR3 in DNA: TGTGCCAGCAGTTTATGGCAGAGCTCCTATAATTCACCCCTCCACTTT. Based on the CDR3 plus reference TRBV28 and TRBJ1-6, the full variable domain is DVKVTQSSRYLVKRTGEKVFLECVQDMDHENMFWYRQDPGLGLRLIYFSYDVKMKEKGDIPEGYSVSREKKERFSLILESASTNQTSMYLCASSLWQSSYNSPLHFGNGTRLTVT.

CDR3 DNA: TGTGCCAGCAGCCAAGCAATTACTCGGAGCTCTGGAAACACCATATATTTT. Residues: CASSQAITRSSGNTIYF. The rearrangement links TRBV3-1 to TRBJ1-3; no clear D gene. With 1 base removed from V and 0 bases from J, the gap between germline ends came to 13 bases. The V gene's germline CDR1 is LGHDT and CDR2 YNNKEL (reference sequence). The CDR3 has 17 residues.

This clonotype appeared many times. J is TRBJ1-5 and V is TRBV2; D might be TRBD1 (5 bases). Germline V gives CDR1 SNHLY, CDR2 FYNNEI. The V and J ends lost 3 bases and 6 bases respectively, with 12 bases between them. The CDR3 loop spans 14 amino acids. The CDR3 nucleotides read TGTGCCAGCAGTGATTCATTGGGACTTCAGCCCCAGCATTTT. As protein: CASSDSLGLQPQHF.

About this clonotype itself: Just one base apart from a much larger clone, this may be a read error. The V gene is TRBV7-2, the J gene TRBJ2-1; 8 nucleotides agree with TRBD2. The CDR3 spans 15 residues. CDR1 and CDR2 from the germline V gene are SGHTA and FQGNSA. The CDR3 DNA sequence: TGTGCCAGCAGCTTAGGCGGGAGGTCCTGCAATGAGCAGTTCTTC. Protein: CASSLGGRSCNEQFF. Full variable domain (missing parts from reference TRBV7-2 and TRBJ2-1): GAGVSQSPSNKVTEKGKDVELRCDPISGHTALYWYRQSLGQGLEFLIYFQGNSAPDKSGLPSDRFSAERTGGSVSTLTIQRTQQEDSAVYLCASSLGGRSCNEQFFGPGTRLTVL.

The V and J genes are TRBV2 and TRBJ2-3; 11 bases are a match to TRBD2. With V trimmed by 7 bases and J by 2 bases, 8 bases remained unmatched. Germline V lookup: CDR1 SNHLY, CDR2 FYNNEI. CDR3 length: 16 residues. CDR3 nucleotide sequence: TGTGCCAGCATCCTAGCGGGAGGTCGGGACACAGATACGCAGTATTTT. Its translation is CASILAGGRDTDTQYF.

As for this clonotype: Being one base from a much bigger clone, this may be a read error. The CDR3 here is CASSLDRMTSGDPYEQYF. The CDR3 bases are TGTGCCAGCAGCTTGGACAGGATGACTAGCGGGGACCCCTACGAGCAGTACTTC. V and J are TRBV7-9 and TRBJ2-7; TRBD2 aligns across 11 bases. This CDR3 is built from 18 residues. Per the germline V gene, CDR1 is SEHNR and CDR2 is FQNEAQ (reference sequence). With V trimmed by 3 bases and J by 2 bases, 12 bases remained unmatched.

This clonotype was seen more than once but under ten times. The rearrangement joins TRBV12-3 or TRBV12-4 to TRBJ2-7, with D perhaps TRBD1 (6 bases). V lost 6 bases to trimming and J lost 5 bases, with 11 bases between them. CDR3 length: 12 amino acids. This CDR3 reads CASSPTGDEQYF. The CDR3 nucleotides read TGTGCCAGCAGCCCGACAGGAGACGAGCAGTACTTC.

The V call is TRBV20-1, the J call TRBJ2-5; 9 positions agree with TRBD1. Trimming cost V 3 bases and J 1 base; bases outside gene matches: 6. The length of the CDR3 is 15 residues. Germline V lookup: CDR1 DFQATT, CDR2 SNEGSKA (reference sequence). CDR3 DNA sequence: TGCAGTGCTAGGGGGACAGGGTCGCTCCAAGAGACCCAGTACTTC. Residues: CSARGTGSLQETQYF.

This clonotype was picked up many times. The J gene is TRBJ2-1, the V gene TRBV18, with 8 positions matching TRBD2. Germline trimming cut 8 bases from V and 0 bases from J; bases unmatched to any gene: 3. The germline V gene encodes CDR1 KGHSH and CDR2 LQKENI. The CDR3 is made up of 14 amino acids. CDR3 amino acids: CASGSGSSYNEQFF. CDR3 DNA sequence: TGTGCCAGCGGGAGCGGGAGCTCCTACAATGAGCAGTTCTTC.

This clonotype was seen more than once but under ten times. The V call is TRBV27, the J call TRBJ2-1; 10 bases map to TRBD2. The CDR3 has 14 amino acids. V trimming: 5 bases; J trimming: 8 bases; junction bases outside the gene matches: 6. CDR1 MNHEY and CDR2 SMNVEV come from the germline V gene (reference sequence). The CDR3 bases are TGTGCCAGCAGTGGGGCTAGCGGGAGCTATGAGCAGTTCTTC. This sequence encodes CASSGASGSYEQFF.

This clonotype was seen many times. At one end the junction does not follow the germline gene, possibly because of a read error. The rearrangement uses TRBV12-3 or TRBV12-4 and TRBJ2-7; D could derive from TRBD1 or TRBD2 (6 bases each). This CDR3 comprises 14 residues. CDR3 coding DNA: TGTGCCAGCAGGTTAGGGGGGACCCCCAGCGAGCAGTACTTC. Its protein product is CASRLGGTPSEQYF.

The chain couples TRBV15 to TRBJ2-2; TRBD2 agrees at 7 bases. The CDR3 has 15 amino acids. Trimming took 3 bases from V and 6 from J; bases not matched to a gene: 7. Germline V lookup: CDR1 LNHNV, CDR2 YYDKDF (reference sequence). This chain's CDR3 is CATSRGGTSAGELFF. The CDR3 nucleotides read TGTGCCACCAGCAGGGGGGGGACTTCGGCCGGGGAGCTGTTTTTT.

This clonotype was picked up a small number of times. This chain's CDR3 is CSASGGGPRETQYF. For the CDR3, the DNA is TGCAGTGCTAGCGGAGGGGGGCCGAGGGAGACCCAGTACTTC. This chain uses TRBV20-1 with TRBJ2-5; either TRBD1 or TRBD2 may supply D (6 bases each). From germline, CDR1 is DFQATT and CDR2 SNEGSKA (reference sequence). This CDR3 spans 14 amino acids. V lost 3 bases and J 5 bases, leaving 16 bases between the germline ends.

This clonotype was counted many times. The chain uses TRBV3-1 and TRBJ2-6; tentative D call: TRBD2 (5 bases). This CDR3 spans 17 amino acids. Germline V lookup: CDR1 LGHDT, CDR2 YNNKEL (reference sequence). Trimming removed 0 bases from V and 2 bases from J, with 11 bases in between. The CDR3 region has the DNA TGTGCCAGCAGCCAAGATGTGAAGCGGACTGGGGCCAACGTCCTGACTTTC. Translation: CASSQDVKRTGANVLTF.

This clonotype was seen only a few times. The chain links TRBV28 to TRBJ2-1; no clear D. Germline CDR1 MDHEN, CDR2 SYDVKM. The CDR3 runs 11 residues. V lost 4 bases, J lost 9 bases, and 7 bases lay in between. This CDR3 reads CASSSWFEQFF. DNA of the CDR3: TGTGCCAGCAGTTCCTGGTTTGAGCAGTTCTTC.

In its sample, this clonotype was seen a few times. The rearrangement links TRBV5-8 to TRBJ2-5; no clear D. This CDR3 comprises 15 residues. Trimming left V 3 bases short and J 1 base short, with 13 bases between. From germline, CDR1 is SGHTS and CDR2 YDEGEE. This CDR3 is CASSSALAVQETQYF. The CDR3, as DNA: TGTGCCAGCAGCTCCGCCTTAGCAGTCCAAGAGACCCAGTACTTC.